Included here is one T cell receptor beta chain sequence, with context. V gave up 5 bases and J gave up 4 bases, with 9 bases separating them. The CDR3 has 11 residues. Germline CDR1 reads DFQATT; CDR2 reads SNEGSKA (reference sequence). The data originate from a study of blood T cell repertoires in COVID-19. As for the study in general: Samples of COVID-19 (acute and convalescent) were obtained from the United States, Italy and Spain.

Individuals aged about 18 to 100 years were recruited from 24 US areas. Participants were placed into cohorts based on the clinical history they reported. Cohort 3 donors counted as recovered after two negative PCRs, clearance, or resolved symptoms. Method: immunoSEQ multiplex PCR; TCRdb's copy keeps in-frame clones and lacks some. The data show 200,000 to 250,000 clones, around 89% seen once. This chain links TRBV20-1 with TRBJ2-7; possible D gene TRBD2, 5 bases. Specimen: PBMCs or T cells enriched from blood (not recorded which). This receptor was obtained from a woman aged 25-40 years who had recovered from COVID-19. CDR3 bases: TGCAGTGCTCAGCGAGGGTACGAGCAGTACTTC. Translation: CSAQRGYEQYF.